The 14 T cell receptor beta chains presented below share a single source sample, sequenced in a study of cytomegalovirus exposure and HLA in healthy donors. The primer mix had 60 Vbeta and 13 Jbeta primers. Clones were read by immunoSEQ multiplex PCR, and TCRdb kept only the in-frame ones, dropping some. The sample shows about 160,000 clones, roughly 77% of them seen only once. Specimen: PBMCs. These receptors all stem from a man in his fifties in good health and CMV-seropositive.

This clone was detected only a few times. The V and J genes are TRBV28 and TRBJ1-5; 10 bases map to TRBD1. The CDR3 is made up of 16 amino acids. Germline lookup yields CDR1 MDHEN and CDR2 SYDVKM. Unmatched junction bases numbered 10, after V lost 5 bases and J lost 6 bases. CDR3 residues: CASSQTGTGVSQPQHF. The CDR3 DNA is TGTGCCAGCAGTCAAACCGGGACAGGGGTAAGTCAGCCCCAGCATTTT.

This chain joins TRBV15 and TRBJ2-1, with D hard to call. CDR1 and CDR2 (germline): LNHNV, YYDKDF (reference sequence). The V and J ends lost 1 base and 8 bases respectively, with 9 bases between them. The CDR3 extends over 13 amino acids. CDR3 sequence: CATSRGPQDEQFF. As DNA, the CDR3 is TGTGCCACCAGCAGAGGGCCTCAGGATGAGCAGTTCTTC.

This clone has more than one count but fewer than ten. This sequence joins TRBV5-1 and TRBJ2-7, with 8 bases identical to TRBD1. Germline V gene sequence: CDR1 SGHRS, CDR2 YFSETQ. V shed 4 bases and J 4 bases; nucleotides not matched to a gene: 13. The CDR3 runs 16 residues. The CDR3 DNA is TGCGCCAGCAGCGCCGGACAGGGAGCCCAAATGTACGAGCAGTACTTC. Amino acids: CASSAGQGAQMYEQYF.

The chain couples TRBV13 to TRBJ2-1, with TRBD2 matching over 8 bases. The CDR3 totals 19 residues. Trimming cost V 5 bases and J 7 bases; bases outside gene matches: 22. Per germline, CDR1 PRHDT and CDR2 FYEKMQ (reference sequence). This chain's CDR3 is CASSPLTSDPLLGSNEQFF. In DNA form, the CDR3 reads TGTGCCAGCAGCCCCCTGACTAGCGACCCCCTGCTTGGTAGTAATGAGCAGTTCTTC.

CDR3 residues: CASSPLGTSGGALAYEQYF. The CDR3 DNA is TGTGCCAGCAGCCCCCTTGGGACTAGCGGGGGGGCCTTGGCCTACGAGCAGTACTTC. The chain has TRBV7-2 and TRBJ2-7; 16 positions match TRBD2. This CDR3 is 19 amino acids long. Germline V gene lookup returns CDR1 SGHTA and CDR2 FQGNSA. V shed 5 bases and J 2 bases; nucleotides not matched to a gene: 12.

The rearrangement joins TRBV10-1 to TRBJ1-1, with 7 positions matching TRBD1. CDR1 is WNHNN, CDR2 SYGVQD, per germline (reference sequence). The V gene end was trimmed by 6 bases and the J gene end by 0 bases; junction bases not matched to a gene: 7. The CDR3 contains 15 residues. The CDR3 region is CASRGAGGLNTEAFF. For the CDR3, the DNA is TGCGCCAGCAGGGGCGCAGGGGGGTTGAACACTGAAGCTTTCTTT.

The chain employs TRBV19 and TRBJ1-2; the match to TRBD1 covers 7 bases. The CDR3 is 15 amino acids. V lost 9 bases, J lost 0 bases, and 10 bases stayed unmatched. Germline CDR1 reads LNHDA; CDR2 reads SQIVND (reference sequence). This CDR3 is CASALQGRTNYGYTF. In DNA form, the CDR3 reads TGTGCCAGCGCTTTACAGGGGCGAACTAACTATGGCTACACCTTC.

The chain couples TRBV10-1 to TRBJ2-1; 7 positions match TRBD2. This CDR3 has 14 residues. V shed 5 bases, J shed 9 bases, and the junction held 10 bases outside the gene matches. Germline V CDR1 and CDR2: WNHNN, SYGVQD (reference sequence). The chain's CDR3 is CASSRTSFGGEQFF. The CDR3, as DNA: TGCGCCAGCAGTCGGACTAGTTTTGGCGGTGAGCAGTTCTTC.

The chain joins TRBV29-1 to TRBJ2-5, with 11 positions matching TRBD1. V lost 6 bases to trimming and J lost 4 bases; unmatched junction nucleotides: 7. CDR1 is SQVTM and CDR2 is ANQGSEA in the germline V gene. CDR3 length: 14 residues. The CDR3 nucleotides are TGCAGCGTGGGGACAGGGGGTTGGGTAGAGACCCAGTACTTC. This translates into CSVGTGGWVETQYF. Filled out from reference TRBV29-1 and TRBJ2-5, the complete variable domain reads SAVISQKPSRDICQRGTSLTIQCQVDSQVTMMFWYRQQPGQSLTLIATANQGSEATYESGFVIDKFPISRPNLTFSTLTVSNMSPEDSSIYLCSVGTGGWVETQYFGPGTRLLVL.

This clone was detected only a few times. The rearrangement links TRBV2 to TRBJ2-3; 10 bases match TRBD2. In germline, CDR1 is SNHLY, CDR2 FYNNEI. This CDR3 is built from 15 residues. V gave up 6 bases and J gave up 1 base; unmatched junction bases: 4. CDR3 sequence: CASRPLAGGTDTQYF. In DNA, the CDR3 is TGTGCCAGCAGGCCCCTAGCGGGGGGCACAGATACGCAGTATTTT.

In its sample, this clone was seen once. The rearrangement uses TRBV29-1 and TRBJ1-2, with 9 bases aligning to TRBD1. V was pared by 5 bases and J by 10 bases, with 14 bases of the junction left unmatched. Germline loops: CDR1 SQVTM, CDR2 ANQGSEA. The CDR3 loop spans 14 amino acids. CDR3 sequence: CSVRRTGTGHDYTF. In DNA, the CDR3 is TGCAGCGTTCGTCGGACCGGGACAGGGCATGACTACACCTTC.

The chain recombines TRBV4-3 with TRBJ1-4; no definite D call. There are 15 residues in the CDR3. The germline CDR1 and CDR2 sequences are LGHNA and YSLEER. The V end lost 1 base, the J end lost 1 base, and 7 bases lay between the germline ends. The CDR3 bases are TGCGCCAGCAGCCAAGGGGCAGAAACTAATGAAAAACTGTTTTTT. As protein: CASSQGAETNEKLFF.

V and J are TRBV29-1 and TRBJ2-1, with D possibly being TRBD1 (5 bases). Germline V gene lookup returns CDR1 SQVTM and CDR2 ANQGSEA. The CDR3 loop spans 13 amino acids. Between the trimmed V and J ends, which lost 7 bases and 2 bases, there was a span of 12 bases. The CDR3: CSAGQGAYNEQFF. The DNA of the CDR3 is TGCAGCGCCGGGCAGGGTGCCTACAATGAGCAGTTCTTC.

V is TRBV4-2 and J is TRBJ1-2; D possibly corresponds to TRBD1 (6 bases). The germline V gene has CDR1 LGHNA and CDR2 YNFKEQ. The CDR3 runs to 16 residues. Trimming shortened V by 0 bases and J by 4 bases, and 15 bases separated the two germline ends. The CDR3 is CASSQDLGARSYGYTF. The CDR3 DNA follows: TGTGCCAGCAGCCAAGATTTGGGGGCGCGGAGCTATGGCTACACCTTC.